The rows below give T cell receptor beta chains drawn from one sample of a study of blood T cells in healthy people across ages. TCRdb processed the 5' RACE reads anew with MiXCR; each CDR3 protein has one entry. This table holds 450,000 to 700,000 distinct CDR3 sequences, 27% found once. The sequenced sample consisted of blood. These receptors all stem from a woman in her 70s in good health. Both conserved end residues are part of each CDR3. D genes are given only for firm matches. Rows may omit the clone size; those that give it use once, few, many or a size class.

>-|TRBJ1-5|TRBV20-1|-
TGCAGTGCTATTGGTCCTAGCTTTGGCAATCAGCCCCAGCATTTT
CSAIGPSFGNQPQHF
>-|TRBJ2-2|TRBV4-2|-
TGTGCCAGCAGCCAAGGGCGGCAGAACACCGGGGAGCTGTTTTTT
CASSQGRQNTGELFF
>-|TRBJ1-5|TRBV9|-
TGTGCCAGCAGCCCCGGGCGAGACACTTATAGCAATCAGCCCCAGCATTTT
CASSPGRDTYSNQPQHF
>-|TRBJ1-4|TRBV12-3/TRBV12-4|-
TGTGCCAGCAGTTCCTCAGGGCGAGGAGAAAAACTGTTTTTT
CASSSSGRGEKLFF
>-|TRBJ2-1|TRBV6-2/TRBV6-3|-
TGTGCCAGCAGTTACGACGGGTGGAATGAGCAGTTCTTC
CASSYDGWNEQFF
>few|TRBJ2-1|TRBV7-7|-
TGTGCTAGCAGCACCGGTGCTGGAGAGCAGTTCTTC
CASSTGAGEQFF
>once|TRBJ1-4|TRBV25-1|TRBD1
TGTGCCAGCAGTGTCGGACAGGTCCATAATGAAAAACTGTTTTTT
CASSVGQVHNEKLFF
>once|TRBJ2-4|TRBV12-3/TRBV12-4|TRBD2
TGTGCCAGCAGTTTAGTAGCGGGGGATAACATTCAGTACTTC
CASSLVAGDNIQYF
>many|TRBJ2-4|TRBV30|-
TGTGCCTGGAGTGTTGGGTCTTTTGGAAACATTCAGTACTTC
CAWSVGSFGNIQYF
>-|TRBJ2-7|TRBV20-1|TRBD2
TGCAGTGCTATAATAGGGCGGGGGGGCATCTACGAGCAGTACTTC
CSAIIGRGGIYEQYF
>few|TRBJ2-7|TRBV6-2/TRBV6-3|-
TGTGCCAGCACCTTTTGGGGGCGGCACAACTACGAGCAGTACTTC
CASTFWGRHNYEQYF
>few|TRBJ2-3|TRBV5-1|-
TGCGCCAGCAGCTTGGTACCGGGCGGGCCGAGACCCAATACGCAGTATTTT
CASSLVPGGPRPNTQYF
>-|TRBJ1-4|TRBV20-1|-
TGCAGTGCTAGAGATACGGCAGAGAATGAAAAACTGTTTTTT
CSARDTAENEKLFF
>few|TRBJ1-1|TRBV6-1|TRBD1
TGTGCCAGCAGTGAAAGGGGGCCGGGTACTGAAGCTTTCTTT
CASSERGPGTEAFF
>-|TRBJ2-1|TRBV2|-
TGTGCCAGCAGCGACATAGCAGGGGCCTACAATGAGCAGTTCTTC
CASSDIAGAYNEQFF
>-|TRBJ1-2|TRBV20-1|-
TGCAGTGCTAGAGATCCCCATAGGCGGGGGCGGGTGGGGCATAACTATGGCTACACCTTC
CSARDPHRRGRVGHNYGYTF
>-|TRBJ2-2|TRBV25-1|-
TGTGCCAGCAGTGGAAGAGGAATTAACACCGGGGAGCTGTTTTTT
CASSGRGINTGELFF
>-|TRBJ2-1|TRBV14|TRBD1
TGTGCCAGCAGCCCTGGGACAGGGATTTCCAATGAGCAGTTCTTC
CASSPGTGISNEQFF
>-|TRBJ2-1|TRBV3-1|-
TGTGCCAGCAGCCAAGATCCGGGCGGTGGGAGTAACTATGAGCAGTTCTTC
CASSQDPGGGSNYEQFF
>few|TRBJ2-7|TRBV19|-
TGTGCCAGTAAGTCACTCTGGGGATACTACGAGCAGTACTTC
CASKSLWGYYEQYF
>-|TRBJ2-1|TRBV20-1|TRBD2
TGCAGTGCTAGAGTTACCGAGCGGGAGAGCTCCTACAATGAGCAGTTCTTC
CSARVTERESSYNEQFF
>-|TRBJ1-5|TRBV20-1|-
TGCAGTGTTTTGATCAGGGGAGGGAATCAGCCCCAGCATTTT
CSVLIRGGNQPQHF
>-|TRBJ1-2|TRBV9|-
TGTGCCAGCAGCGCCGATTGGTATGGCTACACCTTC
CASSADWYGYTF
>once|TRBJ2-1|TRBV20-1|TRBD1
TGCAGTGCTAGGGCTGGGACAGGCCACAATGAGCAGTTCTTC
CSARAGTGHNEQFF
>few|TRBJ2-5|TRBV4-2|-
TGTGCCAGCAGCCAAGACCCTCCGGGGGGCCTAGAGACCCAGTACTTC
CASSQDPPGGLETQYF
>-|TRBJ2-5|TRBV2|TRBD2
TGTGCCAGCACGGGACTAGCGGGCGAACAAGAGACCCAGTACTTC
CASTGLAGEQETQYF
>few|TRBJ1-1|TRBV7-2|TRBD1
TGTGCCAGCAGCTTCTCCTTCGGACAGGGTAGAGCTTTCTTT
CASSFSFGQGRAFF
>-|TRBJ1-5|TRBV24-1|-
TGTGCCACCAGTGACTCAGGGGTGAGACAGCCCCAGCATTTT
CATSDSGVRQPQHF
>few|TRBJ2-1|TRBV10-3|TRBD2
TGTGCCATCAGTGCGACGACTAGCGGGGGCCCCTACAATGAGCAGTTCTTC
CAISATTSGGPYNEQFF
>-|TRBJ2-7|TRBV9|-
TGTGCCAGCAGCGTAGAGGCGGGGGCCTCCTACGAGCAGTACTTC
CASSVEAGASYEQYF
>-|TRBJ2-3|TRBV7-6|TRBD2
TGTGCCAGCAGCAAGGGAGGGTCGGAAGATACGCAGTATTTT
CASSKGGSEDTQYF
>-|TRBJ2-1|TRBV12-3/TRBV12-4|-
TGTGCCAGCAGTTTCAATACTTACAATGAGCAGTTCTTC
CASSFNTYNEQFF
>few|TRBJ1-2|TRBV20-1|TRBD1
TGCAGTGCTAGCCTGAACAGGGGCGCCTATGGCTACACCTTC
CSASLNRGAYGYTF
>-|TRBJ1-2|TRBV3-1|TRBD1
TGTGCCAGCAGCCACTCGGGACAGGGAGCTGGCTACACCTTC
CASSHSGQGAGYTF
>few|TRBJ1-1|TRBV7-2|-
TGTGCCAGCAGCTCCCCGATCGGGGGTGCTTCGGGCACTGAAGCTTTCTTT
CASSSPIGGASGTEAFF
>-|TRBJ1-5|TRBV20-1|-
TGCAGTGCTCGGGGAGGGGTGGGTGATCAGCCCCAGCATTTT
CSARGGVGDQPQHF
>-|TRBJ2-7|TRBV28|-
TGTGCCAGCAGGATTCCTCCGAACTTCTACGAGCAGTACTTC
CASRIPPNFYEQYF